One sample yielded the 8 T cell receptor beta chains listed below, sequenced in a study of post-analysis software for immune sequencing data. Study results and limitations: Four or five TRBV segments, TRBV5-6, TRBV5-1 and TRBV20-1 among them, were found more frequent in patients than controls.

cDNA libraries of TCR beta carried unique molecular identifiers. TCRdb called the PCR reads again in MiXCR, with one record for every CDR3 protein. The sample shows 700,000 to 900,000 distinct CDR3 sequences, around 46% of them seen only once. These receptors lack a known antigen. The sample was blood. The receptors originated from a girl aged 10 to 17 with multiple sclerosis.

The V gene is TRBV12-3 or TRBV12-4, the J gene TRBJ1-2; 7 bases match TRBD1. The CDR3 length is 13 residues. V trimming: 7 bases; J trimming: 8 bases; junction bases outside the gene matches: 10. CDR3 amino acids: CASTIPGQDGYTF. The DNA of the CDR3 is TGTGCCAGCACCATCCCCGGACAGGACGGCTACACCTTC.

This chain joins TRBV11-2 and TRBJ2-1; D is ambiguous. The V gene lost 1 base and the J gene lost 10 bases, with 8 bases spanning the gap. CDR1 is SGHAT, CDR2 FQNNGV, per germline. The CDR3 spans 12 residues. CDR3 nucleotide sequence: TGTGCCAGCAGCTTAGTCAACTTGGAGCAGTTCTTC. Translating gives CASSLVNLEQFF.

The chain has TRBV7-8 and TRBJ2-1, with a tentative D call TRBD2 (5 bases). Germline CDR1 is SGHVS and CDR2 is FQNEAQ. V lost 6 bases and J lost 2, with 23 bases in between. The CDR3 consists of 18 residues. The CDR3 bases are TGTGCCAGCAGTTTCCAAAGCGGTATGGCGGCCCCCTACAATGAGCAGTTCTTC. This gives the protein CASSFQSGMAAPYNEQFF.

This clonotype was seen more than once but under ten times. The V and J genes are TRBV15 and TRBJ1-2, with D possibly being TRBD1 (5 bases). The germline V and J ends were trimmed by 1 base and 4 bases, with 16 bases remaining between them. This CDR3 has 16 residues. The germline CDR1 and CDR2 sequences are LNHNV and YYDKDF (reference sequence). This CDR3 is CATSRGGAGSGYGYTF. The CDR3 DNA reads as TGTGCCACCAGCAGAGGAGGGGCGGGAAGCGGCTATGGCTACACCTTC.

This clonotype was picked up many times. V is TRBV29-1 and J is TRBJ2-4, with 12 bases lining up with TRBD1. CDR3 size: 14 residues. Germline values: CDR1 SQVTM, CDR2 ANQGSEA. J gave up 3 bases and V 6 bases, and 3 bases lay outside the gene matches. CDR3 region: CSVGQGAGKNIQYF. For the CDR3, the DNA is TGCAGCGTGGGACAGGGGGCTGGCAAAAACATTCAGTACTTC. The variable domain in full, with the rest retrieved from reference TRBV29-1 and TRBJ2-4, is SAVISQKPSRDICQRGTSLTIQCQVDSQVTMMFWYRQQPGQSLTLIATANQGSEATYESGFVIDKFPISRPNLTFSTLTVSNMSPEDSSIYLCSVGQGAGKNIQYFGAGTRLSVL.

The genes are TRBV27 and TRBJ2-7, with TRBD2 matching 9 bases. The CDR3 length is 15 residues. J lost 3 bases, V lost 6 bases, and 9 bases had no gene match. Germline V gene lookup returns CDR1 MNHEY and CDR2 SMNVEV (reference sequence). The CDR3 DNA is TGTGCCAGCAGGAAGGACGGGACTAGCAGCTACGAGCAGTACTTC. This gives the protein CASRKDGTSSYEQYF.

The rearrangement joins TRBV30 to TRBJ1-4; a possible D gene is TRBD1 (5 bases). The germline V gene encodes CDR1 GTSNPN and CDR2 SVGIG (reference sequence). The CDR3 contains 15 residues. The germline V and J ends were trimmed by 0 bases and 11 bases, with 19 bases remaining between them. In DNA, the CDR3 is TGTGCCTGGAGTGTAACCACGGGGCCCGTGGGGAAACTGTTTTTT. This encodes CAWSVTTGPVGKLFF.

This clonotype was picked up a small number of times. The chain has TRBV7-9 and TRBJ2-5; no clear D. The germline CDR1 and CDR2 sequences are SEHNR and FQNEAQ (reference sequence). The CDR3 runs to 15 residues. V lost 0 bases and J lost 5, with 13 bases in between. This CDR3 is CASSLAKAPSETQYF. The CDR3 DNA is TGTGCCAGCAGCTTAGCTAAGGCACCGTCGGAGACCCAGTACTTC.